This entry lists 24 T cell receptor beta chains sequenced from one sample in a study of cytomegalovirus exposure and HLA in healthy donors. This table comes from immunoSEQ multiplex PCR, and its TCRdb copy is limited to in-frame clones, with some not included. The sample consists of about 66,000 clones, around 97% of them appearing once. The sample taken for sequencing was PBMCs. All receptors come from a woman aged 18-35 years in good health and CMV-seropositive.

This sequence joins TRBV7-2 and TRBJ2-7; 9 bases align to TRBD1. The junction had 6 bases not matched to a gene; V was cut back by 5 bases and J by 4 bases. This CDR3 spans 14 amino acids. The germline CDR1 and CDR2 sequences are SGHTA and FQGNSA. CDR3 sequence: CASSRGQGPYEQYF. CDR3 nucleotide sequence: TGTGCCAGCAGCCGGGGACAGGGACCTTACGAGCAGTACTTC.

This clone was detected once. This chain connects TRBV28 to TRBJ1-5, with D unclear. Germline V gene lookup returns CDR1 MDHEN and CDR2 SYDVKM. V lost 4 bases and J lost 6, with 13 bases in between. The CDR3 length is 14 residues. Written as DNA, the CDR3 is TGTGCCAGCAGTTCCCCCGGGATGGGTCAGCCCCAGCATTTT. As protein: CASSSPGMGQPQHF.

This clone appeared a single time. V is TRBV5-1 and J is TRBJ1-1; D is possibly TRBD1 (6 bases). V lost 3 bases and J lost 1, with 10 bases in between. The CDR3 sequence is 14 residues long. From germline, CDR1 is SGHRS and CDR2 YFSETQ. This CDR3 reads CASSSTGTNTEAFF. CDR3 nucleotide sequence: TGCGCCAGCAGCTCTACAGGGACGAACACTGAAGCTTTCTTT.

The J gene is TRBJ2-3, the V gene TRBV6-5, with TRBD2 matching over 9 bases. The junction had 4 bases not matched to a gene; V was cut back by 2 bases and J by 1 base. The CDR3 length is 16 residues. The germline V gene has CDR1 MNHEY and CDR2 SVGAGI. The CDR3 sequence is CASSYRSSGGTDTQYF. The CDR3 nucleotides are TGTGCCAGCAGTTACAGGTCTAGCGGGGGCACAGATACGCAGTATTTT.

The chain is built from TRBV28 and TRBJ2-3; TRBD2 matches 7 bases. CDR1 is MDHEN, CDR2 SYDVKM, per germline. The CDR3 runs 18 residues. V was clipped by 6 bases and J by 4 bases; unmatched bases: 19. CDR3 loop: CASSPAHGSGPNPDTQYF. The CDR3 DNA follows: TGTGCCAGCAGCCCCGCGCACGGTAGCGGGCCCAACCCAGATACGCAGTATTTT.

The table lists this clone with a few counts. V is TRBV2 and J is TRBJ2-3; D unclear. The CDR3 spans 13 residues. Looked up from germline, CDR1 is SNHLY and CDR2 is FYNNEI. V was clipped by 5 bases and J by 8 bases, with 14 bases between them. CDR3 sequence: CASSLATQITQYF. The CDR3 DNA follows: TGTGCCAGCAGTCTGGCTACACAGATTACGCAGTATTTT.

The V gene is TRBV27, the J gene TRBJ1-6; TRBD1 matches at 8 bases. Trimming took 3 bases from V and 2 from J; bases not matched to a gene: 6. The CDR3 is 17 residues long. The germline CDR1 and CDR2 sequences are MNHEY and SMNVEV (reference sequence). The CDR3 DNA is TGTGCCAGCAGTTTGAAGTGGACAGGGACCTATAATTCACCCCTCCACTTT. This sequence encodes CASSLKWTGTYNSPLHF.

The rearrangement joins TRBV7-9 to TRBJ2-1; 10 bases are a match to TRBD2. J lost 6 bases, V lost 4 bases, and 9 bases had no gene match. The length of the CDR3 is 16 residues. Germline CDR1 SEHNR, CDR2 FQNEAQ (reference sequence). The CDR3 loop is CASSSLLAGVGNEQFF. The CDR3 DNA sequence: TGTGCCAGCAGCTCACTTCTAGCGGGAGTGGGCAATGAGCAGTTCTTC.

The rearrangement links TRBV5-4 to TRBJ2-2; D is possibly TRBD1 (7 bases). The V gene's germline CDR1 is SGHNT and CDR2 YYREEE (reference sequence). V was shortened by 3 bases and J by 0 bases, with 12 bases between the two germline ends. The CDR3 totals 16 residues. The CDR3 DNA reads TGTGCCAGCAGCTGGCGGGACAGAGCGAACACCGGGGAGCTGTTTTTT. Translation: CASSWRDRANTGELFF.

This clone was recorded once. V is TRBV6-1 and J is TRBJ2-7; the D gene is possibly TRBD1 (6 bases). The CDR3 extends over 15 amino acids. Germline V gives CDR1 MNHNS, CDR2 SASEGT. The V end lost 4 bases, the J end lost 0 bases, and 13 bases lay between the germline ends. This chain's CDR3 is CASSARQVISYEQYF. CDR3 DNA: TGTGCCAGCAGTGCTCGACAGGTTATCTCCTACGAGCAGTACTTC.

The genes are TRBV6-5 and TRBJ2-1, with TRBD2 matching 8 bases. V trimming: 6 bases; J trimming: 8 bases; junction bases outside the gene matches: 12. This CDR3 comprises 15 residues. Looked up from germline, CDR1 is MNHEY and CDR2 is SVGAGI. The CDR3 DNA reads TGTGCCAGCAGCCCCACCACTAGCGGTGGCTATGAGCAGTTCTTC. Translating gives CASSPTTSGGYEQFF.

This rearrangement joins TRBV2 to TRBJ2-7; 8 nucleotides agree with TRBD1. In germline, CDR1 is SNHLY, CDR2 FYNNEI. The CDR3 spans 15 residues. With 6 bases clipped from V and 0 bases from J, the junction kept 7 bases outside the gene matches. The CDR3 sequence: CASSQGTGLSYEQYF. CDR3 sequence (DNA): TGTGCCAGCAGCCAAGGGACAGGTCTCTCCTACGAGCAGTACTTC. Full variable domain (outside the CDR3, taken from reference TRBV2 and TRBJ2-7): EPEVTQTPSHQVTQMGQEVILRCVPISNHLYFYWYRQILGQKVEFLVSFYNNEISEKSEIFDDQFSVERPDGSNFTLKIRSTKLEDSAMYFCASSQGTGLSYEQYFGPGTRLTVT.

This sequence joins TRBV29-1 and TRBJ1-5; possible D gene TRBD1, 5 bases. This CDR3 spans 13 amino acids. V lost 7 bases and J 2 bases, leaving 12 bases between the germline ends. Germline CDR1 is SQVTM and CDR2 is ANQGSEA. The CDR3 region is CSALGGGNQPQHF. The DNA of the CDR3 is TGCAGCGCGCTGGGGGGGGGCAATCAGCCCCAGCATTTT.

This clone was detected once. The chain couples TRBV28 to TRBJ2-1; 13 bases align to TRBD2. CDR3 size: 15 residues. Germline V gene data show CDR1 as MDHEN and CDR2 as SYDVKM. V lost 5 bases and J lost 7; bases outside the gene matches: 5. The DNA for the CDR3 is TGTGCCAGCAGTAGAGGACTAGCGGGAGAGAATGAGCAGTTCTTC. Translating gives CASSRGLAGENEQFF.

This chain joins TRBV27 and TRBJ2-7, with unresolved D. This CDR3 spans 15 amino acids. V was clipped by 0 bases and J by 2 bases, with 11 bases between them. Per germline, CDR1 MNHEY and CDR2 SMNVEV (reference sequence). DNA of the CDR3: TGTGCCAGCAGTTTATCGTCTGAACTGACCTACGAGCAGTACTTC. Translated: CASSLSSELTYEQYF.

CDR3 loop: CASRTGGYGELFF. The CDR3 nucleotides are TGTGCCAGCAGGACAGGGGGCTACGGGGAGCTGTTTTTT. The V gene is TRBV2, the J gene TRBJ2-2, with 10 bases lining up with TRBD1. Trimming took 6 bases from V and 7 from J; bases not matched to a gene: 2. The CDR3 sequence is 13 residues long. The germline gives CDR1 SNHLY, CDR2 FYNNEI.

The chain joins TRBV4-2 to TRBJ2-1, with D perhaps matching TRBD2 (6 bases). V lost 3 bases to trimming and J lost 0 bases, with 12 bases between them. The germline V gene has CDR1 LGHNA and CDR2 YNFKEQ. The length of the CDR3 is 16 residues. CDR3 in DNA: TGTGCCAGCAGCCAGGGGACTTCGAGCTCCTACAATGAGCAGTTCTTC. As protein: CASSQGTSSSYNEQFF.

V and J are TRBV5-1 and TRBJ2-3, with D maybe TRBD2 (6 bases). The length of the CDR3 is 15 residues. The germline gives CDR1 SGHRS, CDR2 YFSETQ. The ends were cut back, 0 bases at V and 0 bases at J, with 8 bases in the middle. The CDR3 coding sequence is TGCGCCAGCAGCTTGGAGGGGACTAGCACAGATACGCAGTATTTT. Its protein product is CASSLEGTSTDTQYF.

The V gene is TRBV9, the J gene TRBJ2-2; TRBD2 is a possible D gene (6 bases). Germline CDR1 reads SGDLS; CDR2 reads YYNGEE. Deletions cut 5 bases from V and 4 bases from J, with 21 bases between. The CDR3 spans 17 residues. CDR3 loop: CASSTRRRDSTTGELFF. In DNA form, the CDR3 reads TGTGCCAGCAGTACCCGCCGGCGGGACTCTACCACCGGGGAGCTGTTTTTT.

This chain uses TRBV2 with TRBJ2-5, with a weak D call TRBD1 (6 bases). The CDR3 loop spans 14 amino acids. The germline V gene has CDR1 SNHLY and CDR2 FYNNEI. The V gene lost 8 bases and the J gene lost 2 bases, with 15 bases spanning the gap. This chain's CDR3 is CASQENRVQETQYF. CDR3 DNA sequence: TGTGCCAGCCAAGAGAACAGGGTGCAAGAGACCCAGTACTTC.

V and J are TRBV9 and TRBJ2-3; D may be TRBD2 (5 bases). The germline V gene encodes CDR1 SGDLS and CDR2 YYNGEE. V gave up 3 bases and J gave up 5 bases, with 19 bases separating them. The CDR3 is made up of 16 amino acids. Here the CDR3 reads CASSAVKRGRGDTQYF. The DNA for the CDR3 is TGTGCCAGCAGCGCCGTAAAACGAGGCCGGGGAGATACGCAGTATTTT.

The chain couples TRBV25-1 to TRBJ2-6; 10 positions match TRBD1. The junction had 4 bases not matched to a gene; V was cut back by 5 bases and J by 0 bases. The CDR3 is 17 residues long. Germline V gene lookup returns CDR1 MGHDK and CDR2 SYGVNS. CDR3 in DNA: TGTGCCAGCAGTTGGAGGACAGGGGGCTCTGGGGCCAACGTCCTGACTTTC. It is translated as CASSWRTGGSGANVLTF. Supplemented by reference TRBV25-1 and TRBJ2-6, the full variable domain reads EADIYQTPRYLVIGTGKKITLECSQTMGHDKMYWYQQDPGMELHLIHYSYGVNSTEKGDLSSESTVSRIRTEHFPLTLESARPSHTSQYLCASSWRTGGSGANVLTFGAGSRLTVL.

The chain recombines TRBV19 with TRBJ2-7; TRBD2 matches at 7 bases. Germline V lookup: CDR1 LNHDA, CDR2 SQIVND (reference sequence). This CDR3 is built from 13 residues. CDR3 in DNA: TGTGCTACAGGAGCGGGAAGAATAGACGAGCAGTACTTC. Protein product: CATGAGRIDEQYF.

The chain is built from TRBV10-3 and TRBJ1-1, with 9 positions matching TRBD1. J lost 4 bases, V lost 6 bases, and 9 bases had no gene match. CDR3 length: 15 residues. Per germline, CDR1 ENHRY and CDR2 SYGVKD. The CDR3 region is CAISTGQGLGTEAFF. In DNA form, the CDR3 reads TGTGCCATCAGCACCGGACAGGGGTTGGGCACTGAAGCTTTCTTT.